This T cell receptor beta chain was sequenced in a study of blood T cell repertoires in COVID-19. Profiling relied on immunoSEQ multiplex PCR, and the TCRdb table lists in-frame clones only, not all of them. The table records 120,000 to 150,000 clones, approximately 86% of them present only once. V was cut by 6 bases and J by 7 bases, with 13 bases left in between. The CDR3 runs to 11 residues. Germline-derived CDR1 and CDR2 are DFQATT and SNEGSKA (reference sequence). Sequenced sample: PBMCs or T cells enriched from blood (not recorded which). The sequence was obtained from a woman aged 40 to 50 who had been exposed to COVID-19. J is TRBJ2-7 and V is TRBV20-1; D is unclear. The CDR3 loop is CSAQRAREQYF. Here the CDR3 DNA reads TGCAGTGCCCAACGCGCGCGGGAGCAGTACTTC.